The rows below give T cell receptor beta chains drawn from one sample of a study of shared clonotypes between healthy human individuals. Profiled with immunoSEQ multiplex PCR; TCRdb holds only in-frame clones, not every one. The table includes roughly 700,000 clones, around 90% detected once. The sequenced sample consisted of memory CD8+ T cells from PBMCs. The receptors shown here come from a man between 18 and 29 years old in good health. Some clones in this sample may be carry-over from other donors' samples. Both conserved end residues are part of each CDR3. D genes are given only for firm matches. Only some rows state a clone size, as once, few, many or a class for expanded clones.

CDR3 protein,CDR3 DNA,CDR3 length,clone size,D gene,J gene,V gene
CASSPERRPTDTQYF,TGTGCCAGCTCACCCGAGAGGCGGCCCACAGATACGCAGTATTTT,15,.,.,TRBJ2-3,TRBV18
CASSLAETSDTQYF,TGTGCCAGCAGCTTGGCTGAAACTTCAGATACGCAGTATTTT,14,.,.,TRBJ2-3,TRBV7-3
CASSFRLYNEKLFF,TGTGCCAGCAGCTTCCGACTCTATAATGAAAAACTGTTTTTT,14,.,.,TRBJ1-4,TRBV7-8
CASSLGRSYGYTF,TGTGCCAGCAGTTTGGGGCGCAGCTATGGCTACACCTTC,13,.,.,TRBJ1-2,TRBV27
CASSEYQGTEAFF,TGTGCCAGCAGTGAATATCAGGGGACTGAAGCTTTCTTT,13,.,.,TRBJ1-1,TRBV25-1
CASSVDRGTYNEQFF,TGTGCCAGCAGCGTGGACAGGGGAACATACAATGAGCAGTTCTTC,15,.,TRBD1,TRBJ2-1,TRBV7-6
CASSRDREGWGVNTEAFF,TGTGCCAGTAGCCGGGACAGGGAGGGATGGGGAGTCAACACTGAAGCTTTCTTT,18,.,TRBD1,TRBJ1-1,TRBV19
CASSLDRVYTDTQYF,TGTGCCAGCAGCTTAGACAGGGTTTACACAGATACGCAGTATTTT,15,.,TRBD1,TRBJ2-3,TRBV5-6
CASSLGGLGQPQHF,TGTGCCAGCAGCTTAGGGGGCCTCGGACAGCCCCAGCATTTT,14,.,.,TRBJ1-5,TRBV7-9
CASSLTDLKETQYF,TGTGCCAGCAGTTTGACAGATCTCAAAGAGACCCAGTACTTC,14,once,.,TRBJ2-5,TRBV28
CASTMGDSYNEQFF,TGTGCCAGCACCATGGGAGACAGTTACAATGAGCAGTTCTTC,14,.,.,TRBJ2-1,TRBV11-2
CASSQSSTEIADTQYF,TGTGCCAGCAGCCAATCTAGCACGGAGATTGCAGATACGCAGTATTTT,16,.,.,TRBJ2-3,TRBV4-2
CASSPGDYEQYF,TGTGCCAGCAGCCCAGGAGACTACGAGCAGTACTTC,12,few,.,TRBJ2-7,TRBV2
CASRGQGGETQYF,TGTGCCAGCAGGGGCCAGGGGGGGGAGACCCAGTACTTC,13,once,.,TRBJ2-5,TRBV6-5
CASSLNSGLAGTQETQYF,TGTGCCAGCAGCTTAAACTCGGGACTAGCGGGGACCCAAGAGACCCAGTACTTC,18,.,TRBD2,TRBJ2-5,TRBV7-2
CASSFFKNEQFF,TGTGCCAGCAGTTTCTTTAAGAATGAGCAGTTCTTC,12,.,.,TRBJ2-1,TRBV28
CASSVGGGYEQYF,TGTGCCAGCAGCGTTGGAGGGGGGTACGAGCAGTACTTC,13,.,.,TRBJ2-7,TRBV5-6
CASSVVGQGAWETQYF,TGTGCCAGCAGCGTAGTGGGACAGGGGGCGTGGGAGACCCAGTACTTC,16,.,TRBD1,TRBJ2-5,TRBV9
CASSPLGSNQPQHF,TGTGCCAGCAGCCCACTTGGGTCCAATCAGCCCCAGCATTTT,14,.,.,TRBJ1-5,TRBV6-1
CASSKSDGGSKGNEQFF,TGTGCCAGCAGCAAATCCGACGGAGGGAGTAAGGGCAATGAGCAGTTCTTC,17,.,.,TRBJ2-1,TRBV9
CASSLIGGGRAAEQYF,TGTGCCAGCAGCCTTATCGGGGGCGGGAGGGCCGCCGAGCAGTACTTC,16,.,TRBD2,TRBJ2-7,TRBV27
CASSLDPSRDEQYF,TGTGCCAGCAGCTTAGACCCTTCGCGGGACGAGCAGTACTTC,14,.,.,TRBJ2-7,TRBV7-9
CASSQDLPPGLAGERTDTQYF,TGCGCCAGCAGCCAAGATCTCCCCCCGGGACTAGCGGGAGAGCGCACAGATACGCAGTATTTT,21,once,TRBD2,TRBJ2-3,TRBV4-3
CASSPYDRENEQFF,TGTGCCAGCAGTCCCTACGACAGGGAAAATGAGCAGTTCTTC,14,.,TRBD1,TRBJ2-1,TRBV6-1
CASSPLYGKPQHF,TGTGCCAGCAGCCCCCTTTACGGTAAGCCCCAGCATTTT,13,.,.,TRBJ1-5,TRBV28
CAISELTRFVGTGELFF,TGTGCCATCAGTGAGCTGACTAGATTCGTAGGAACCGGGGAGCTGTTTTTT,17,.,.,TRBJ2-2,TRBV10-3
CASSGDTYFEAFF,TGTGCCAGCAGTGGAGACACCTATTTTGAAGCTTTCTTT,13,.,.,TRBJ1-1,TRBV27
CASSYLPWEKLFF,TGTGCCAGCAGTTACTTACCCTGGGAAAAACTGTTTTTT,13,.,.,TRBJ1-4,TRBV6-5
CASSLGAESSYEQYF,TGTGCCAGCAGCTTAGGGGCGGAATCCTCCTACGAGCAGTACTTC,15,.,.,TRBJ2-7,TRBV7-6
CASTPSGTTEAFF,TGTGCCAGCACCCCATCCGGAACGACTGAAGCTTTCTTT,13,.,.,TRBJ1-1,TRBV5-6
CASSFVGEGNQETQYF,TGTGCCAGCAGTTTCGTGGGGGAGGGTAACCAAGAGACCCAGTACTTC,16,.,TRBD2,TRBJ2-5,TRBV28
CASSSWDEGEEQFF,TGTGCCAGCAGTTCGTGGGACGAGGGGGAGGAGCAGTTCTTC,14,once,.,TRBJ2-1,TRBV27
CASRQIREPQYF,TGTGCCAGCAGACAAATCAGGGAACCGCAGTACTTC,12,.,.,TRBJ2-7,TRBV7-9
CASSLRTGRGADTQYF,TGTGCCAGCAGCCTCAGGACAGGGAGAGGGGCCGATACGCAGTATTTT,16,.,TRBD1,TRBJ2-3,TRBV7-9
CASSPRTDTQYF,TGTGCCAGCAGCCCCCGTACAGATACGCAGTATTTT,12,.,.,TRBJ2-3,TRBV9
CASSLTETGGTEAFF,TGTGCCAGCAGCTTAACCGAGACAGGGGGCACTGAAGCTTTCTTT,15,.,TRBD1,TRBJ1-1,TRBV7-9
CASSIDGETYEQYF,TGTGCCAGTAGTATAGATGGGGAAACCTACGAGCAGTACTTC,14,.,.,TRBJ2-7,TRBV19
CASSFWQGSQSNYGYTF,TGCGCCAGCAGCTTTTGGCAGGGGAGCCAGTCTAACTATGGCTACACCTTC,17,.,.,TRBJ1-2,TRBV5-1
CASSLIRDRPYEQYF,TGTGCCAGCAGCCTAATCCGGGACAGACCCTACGAGCAGTACTTC,15,once,TRBD1,TRBJ2-7,TRBV7-2
CASSQSPGGDTEAFF,TGTGCCAGCAGCCAATCCCCGGGGGGTGATACTGAAGCTTTCTTT,15,.,.,TRBJ1-1,TRBV16
CASSSSAGRSQETQYF,TGTGCCAGCAGTTCCTCTGCTGGACGGTCCCAAGAGACCCAGTACTTC,16,.,.,TRBJ2-5,TRBV28
CASSSRRFIAGTRTDTQYF,TGCGCCAGCAGCTCGCGCAGGTTTATAGCGGGGACTCGCACAGATACGCAGTATTTT,19,.,TRBD2,TRBJ2-3,TRBV4-1
CASSIGYAGGYQETQYF,TGTGCCAGTAGTATAGGGTATGCAGGGGGCTACCAAGAGACCCAGTACTTC,17,.,TRBD1,TRBJ2-5,TRBV19
CASRPGQGYYGYTF,TGTGCCAGCAGACCGGGACAGGGGTACTATGGCTACACCTTC,14,.,TRBD1,TRBJ1-2,TRBV6-5
CASSPNSGGRTEAFF,TGTGCCAGCAGCCCAAACTCTGGGGGGCGGACTGAAGCTTTCTTT,15,few,.,TRBJ1-1,TRBV5-4
CASSHTWRGDADTQYF,TGCGCCAGCAGCCATACTTGGAGGGGAGATGCAGATACGCAGTATTTT,16,.,.,TRBJ2-3,TRBV4-3
CASLHAGGNQPQHF,TGTGCCAGCCTCCATGCGGGAGGAAATCAGCCCCAGCATTTT,14,.,.,TRBJ1-5,TRBV19